The clone carrying this TCR beta chain appeared a few times. What it binds is unknown. The authors sequenced unsorted PBMC DNA on ten immunoSEQ deep assay plates. Assay: immunoSEQ multiplex PCR; the TCRdb copy retains only in-frame clones and omits some. The sample carries more than 400,000 clones, around 73% recorded once. The CDR3 contains 16 residues. V shed 3 bases and J shed 3 bases, with 14 bases lying between them. Germline V CDR1 and CDR2: KGHSH, LQKENI. The donor cohort consisted entirely of Caucasian adults residing in Nashville, Tennessee. The study used 98 million or so PBMCs per unsorted sample for genomic DNA. This sample was included in a study of shared clonotypes between healthy human individuals. The study, taken as a whole, reports: Genetic and exposure-history diversity was limited by the small donor number.

Sequenced material: PBMCs. The source is a middle-aged woman in good health. Some clones in this sample may be carry-over from other donors' samples. V usage is TRBV18 and J usage is TRBJ2-2, with D possibly being TRBD1 (6 bases). The CDR3 sequence is CASSPLQGVDTGELFF. CDR3 sequence (DNA): TGTGCCAGCTCACCCCTACAGGGTGTTGACACCGGGGAGCTGTTTTTT. The complete variable domain, with remaining parts taken from reference TRBV18 and TRBJ2-2, reads NAGVMQNPRHLVRRRGQEARLRCSPMKGHSHVYWYRQLPEEGLKFMVYLQKENIIDESGMPKERFSAEFPKEGPSILRIQQVVRGDSAAYFCASSPLQGVDTGELFFGEGSRLTVL.